This T cell receptor (beta chain) comes out of a study of blood T cells in healthy people across ages. Turning to the study itself: In model experiments, template switching was able to capture about one barcoded beta molecule for every two T cells that were present.

In its sample, this clonotype was seen many times. Per the germline V gene, CDR1 is MNHNS and CDR2 is SASEGT. Trimming cost V 4 bases and J 1 base, with 12 bases left between them. The CDR3 contains 15 residues. Combining a sample-barcoded 5' primer with a J-beta primer mix, a second PCR ran for about 7 to 11 cycles. Sequencing recovered at least 2.5 million CDR3-containing paired-end reads from each sample. TCRdb re-called the 5' RACE reads through MiXCR, storing one row per CDR3 protein. The repertoire includes hundreds of thousands of distinct CDR3 sequences, roughly 30% of them detected once, and about 15% sits in the top ten.

The sequenced sample consisted of blood. The sequence came from an elderly woman in good health. The V gene is TRBV6-1, the J gene TRBJ2-3; TRBD1 might be the D (6 bases). CDR3 nucleotide sequence: TGTGCCAGCAGTGGCGTACAGGGCGGCACAGATACGCAGTATTTT. Translating gives CASSGVQGGTDTQYF.